Here is one T cell receptor (beta chain) with its context. Its target is unknown. Germline-derived CDR1 and CDR2 are MDHEN and SYDVKM. V was pared by 6 bases and J by 0 bases, with 16 bases of the junction left unmatched. The CDR3 runs to 18 residues. Clones were sequenced by immunoSEQ multiplex PCR, and TCRdb holds only the in-frame ones, with some missing. In the table there are about 20,000 clones, over 65% of which are singletons. The data stem from a study of chemoradiotherapy in HPV16-positive cancers. About the study: A couple of HPV16-positive patients' cells yielded candidate HPV-specific clones and common motifs. Overall study results and limits: In HPV16-positive patients, HPV-responsive T-cell expansion tracked better recurrence-free survival. Candidate HPV-specific clones and E7-related TCR motifs grew in tumor during treatment.

The TCR sequence derives from a human donor with HPV-associated anogenital cancer. The sequencing here drew on blood, taken from a patient who underwent chemoradiotherapy. The V gene is TRBV28, the J gene TRBJ2-5, with 7 bases lining up with TRBD2. The CDR3 is CASSPPSGRGGHQETQYF. The CDR3 DNA follows: TGTGCCAGCAGCCCTCCTTCCGGACGGGGAGGGCACCAAGAGACCCAGTACTTC.